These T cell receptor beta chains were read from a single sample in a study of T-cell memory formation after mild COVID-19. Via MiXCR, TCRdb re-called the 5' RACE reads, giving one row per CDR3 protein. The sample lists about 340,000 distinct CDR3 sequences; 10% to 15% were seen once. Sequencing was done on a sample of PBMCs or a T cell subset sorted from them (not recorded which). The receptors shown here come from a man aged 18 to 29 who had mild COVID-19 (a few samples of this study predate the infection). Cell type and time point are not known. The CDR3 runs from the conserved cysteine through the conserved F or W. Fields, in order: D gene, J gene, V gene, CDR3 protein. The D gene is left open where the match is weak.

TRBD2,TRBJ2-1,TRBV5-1,CASSGLAGAPGEQFF
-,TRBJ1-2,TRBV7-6,CASSSTGFNYGYTF
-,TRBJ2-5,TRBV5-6,CASSLQGRYQETQYF
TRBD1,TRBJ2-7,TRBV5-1,CASSRGTGGNEQYF
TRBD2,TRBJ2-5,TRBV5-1,CASSYERGAGQETQYF
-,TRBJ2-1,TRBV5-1,CASSLMSSSYNEQFF
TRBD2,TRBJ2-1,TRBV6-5,CASSRSGLASEQFF
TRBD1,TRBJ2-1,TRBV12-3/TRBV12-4,CASTTGVGEQFF
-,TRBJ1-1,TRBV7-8,CASSSPTGGLVEAFF
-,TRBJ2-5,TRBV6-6,CASRATGTETQYF
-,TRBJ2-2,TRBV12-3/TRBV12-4,CANRGNTGELFF
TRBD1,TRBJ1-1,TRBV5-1,CASNTGVTTNTEAFF
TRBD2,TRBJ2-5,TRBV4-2,CASSQDTTSGRGETQYF
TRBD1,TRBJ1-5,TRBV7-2,CASSAGLTGGNPPQHF
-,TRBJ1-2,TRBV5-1,CASSFGPEYGYTF
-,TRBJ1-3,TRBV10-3,CAIRRTDGNTIYF
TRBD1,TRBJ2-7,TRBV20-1,CSAAGTGANYEQYF
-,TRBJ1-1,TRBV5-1,CASSSLFETEAFF
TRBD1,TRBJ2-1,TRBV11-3,CASSLADRDNEQFF
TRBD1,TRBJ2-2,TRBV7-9,CASRQNRGNTGELFF
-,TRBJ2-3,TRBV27,CASSLKVPGAWDTDTQYF
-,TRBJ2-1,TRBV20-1,CSARARGLYNEQFF
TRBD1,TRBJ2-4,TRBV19,CASSTTGGNIQYF
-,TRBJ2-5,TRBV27,CASSFLQAPDTQYF
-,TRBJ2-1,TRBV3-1,CASSQEQWGSYNEQFF
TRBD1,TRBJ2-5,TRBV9,CASSGGQGGRETQYF
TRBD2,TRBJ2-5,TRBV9,CASSPAGVQETQYF
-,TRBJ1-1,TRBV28,CASSLRPGLNTEAFF
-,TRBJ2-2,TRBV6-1,CASRTLTGELFF
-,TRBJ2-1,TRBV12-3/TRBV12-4,CASSFGIEQFF
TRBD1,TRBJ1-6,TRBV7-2,CASSLESRGTGGSPLHF
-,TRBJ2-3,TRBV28,CASSLPPGVGTDTQYF
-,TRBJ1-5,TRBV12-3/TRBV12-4,CASSSQGTLNQPQHF
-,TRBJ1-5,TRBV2,CASSEYSNQPQHF
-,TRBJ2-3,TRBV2,CASRESGSTDTQYF
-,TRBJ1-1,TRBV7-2,CASSLAPGGVLAEAFF
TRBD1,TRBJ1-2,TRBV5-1,CASSVGQGANGYTF
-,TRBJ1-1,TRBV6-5,CASLAMLNTEAFF
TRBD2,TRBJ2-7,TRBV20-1,CSARAPGGYEQYF
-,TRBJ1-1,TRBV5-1,CASSVQTGGNTEAFF
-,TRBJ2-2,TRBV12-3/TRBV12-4,CASSPNRARTGELFF
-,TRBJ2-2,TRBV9,CASSVHVWNTGELFF
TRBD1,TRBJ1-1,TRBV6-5,CASSYGVQGWGTEAFF
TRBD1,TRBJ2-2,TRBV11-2,CASSLQHYRTGNTGELFF
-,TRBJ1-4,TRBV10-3,CASGRSGEKLFF
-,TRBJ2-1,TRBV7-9,CASSPTANSHNEQFF
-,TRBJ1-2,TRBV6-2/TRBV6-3,CATGPLGRGTSGYTF
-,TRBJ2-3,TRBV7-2,CASSLGSFDTDTQYF
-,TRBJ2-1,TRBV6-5,CASSLVAYSYNEQFF
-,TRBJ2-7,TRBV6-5,CASSYRDSHEQYF
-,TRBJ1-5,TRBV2,CASSETDSNQPQHF
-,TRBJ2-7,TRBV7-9,CASSFDRGRSGYEQYF
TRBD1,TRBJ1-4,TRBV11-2,CASSPDRGLVEKLFF
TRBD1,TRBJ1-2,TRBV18,CASSPRGQENYGYTF
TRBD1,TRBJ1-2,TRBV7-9,CASSRSDRADGYTF
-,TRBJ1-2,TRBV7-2,CASSPRDPGGGDGYTF
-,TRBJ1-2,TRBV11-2,CASSLDYRRHYGYTF
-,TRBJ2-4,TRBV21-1,CASSKEGAAKNIQYF
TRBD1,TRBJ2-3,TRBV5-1,CASSWTGQFTDTQYF
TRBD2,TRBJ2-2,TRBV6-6,CASSYARGGTNTGELFF